This TCR beta chain appears in the sequencing data of a study of blood T cell repertoires in COVID-19. Under the authors' procedure: Nucleated cell number was recorded as an estimate derived from reference gene primer amplification. The data were produced by immunoSEQ multiplex PCR, yet TCRdb's version contains in-frame clones alone and is incomplete. That table furnishes V, J and clone size, whereas the DNA furnished D and trimming. The table lists some 25,000 clones, less than 90% of them singletons. Enrollment of patients from Seattle took place during active infection, with longitudinal follow-up. This CDR3 region has 13 residues. The V gene's germline CDR1 is MNHEY and CDR2 SVGAGI. Trimming took 6 bases from V and 2 from J, leaving 11 bases between them.

The chain couples TRBV6-5 to TRBJ2-7; D gene unclear. The specimen sequenced was peripheral blood. This clonotype was obtained from a man in his sixties or seventies with COVID-19, enrolled during active disease. Here the CDR3 DNA reads TGTGCCAGCAGCCGGGTCACCACCTACGAGCAGTACTTC. Translation: CASSRVTTYEQYF.